Below, 6 T cell receptor beta chains from the same sample are listed, as sequenced in a study of T cells in Graves' hyperthyroidism and ophthalmopathy. Amplification yielded TCR beta CDR3 regions, with RNA transcripts as the source. When the TCR CDR3 underwent first-round RT-PCR, the HTBI primer set was used. TCRdb analysed the multiplex PCR reads with MiXCR anew, one entry per CDR3 protein. The table records around 700,000 distinct CDR3 sequences, roughly a third of them present only once. Sequencing was carried out using blood. The receptor set was obtained from a woman aged 40 to 50 with Graves' hyperthyroidism.

Concerning this clonotype itself: A read error may account for a junction end that differs from germline. The chain is built from TRBV7-2 and TRBJ2-7; 11 bases agree with TRBD2. This CDR3 contains 14 residues. Germline V lookup: CDR1 SGHTA, CDR2 FQGNSA. The chain's CDR3 is CARSSTSGALRQYF. CDR3 coding DNA: TGTGCCAGAAGCTCGACTAGCGGGGCCTTGAGGCAGTACTTC.

This clonotype has at least ten counts. The rearrangement joins TRBV7-6 to TRBJ1-2; tentative D call: TRBD1 (5 bases). The CDR3 is 15 amino acids. Germline CDR1 reads SGHVS; CDR2 reads FNYEAQ. Between the trimmed V and J ends, which lost 4 bases and 5 bases, there was a span of 17 bases. The CDR3 DNA sequence: TGTGCCAGCAGCTCCGGGACGATAGGCTTATATGGCTACACCTTC. Its translation is CASSSGTIGLYGYTF. Based on the CDR3 plus reference TRBV7-6 and TRBJ1-2, the full variable domain is GAGVSQSPRYKVTKRGQDVALRCDPISGHVSLYWYRQALGQGPEFLTYFNYEAQQDKSGLPNDRFSAERPEGSISTLTIQRTEQRDSAMYRCASSSGTIGLYGYTFGSGTRLTVV.

The gene calls are TRBV7-2 and TRBJ2-7; TRBD2 might be the D (7 bases). The germline V gene has CDR1 SGHTA and CDR2 FQGNSA. This CDR3 comprises 14 residues. The V gene lost 5 bases and the J gene lost 7 bases, with 18 bases spanning the gap. CDR3 sequence (DNA): TGTGCCAGCAGCATAGGAGGGGGGGCAGAAGAGCAGTACTTC. Protein product: CASSIGGGAEEQYF.

This clonotype was found many times. The chain couples TRBV7-9 to TRBJ1-6; D remains ambiguous. There are 13 residues in the CDR3. Germline loops: CDR1 SEHNR, CDR2 FQNEAQ (reference sequence). V dropped 5 bases and J dropped 8 bases, with 10 bases sitting between them. CDR3 nucleotides: TGTGCCAGCAGCCCTAGTCAACATTCACCCCTCCACTTT. Translating it yields CASSPSQHSPLHF.

Remarks on this clonotype: A junction boundary mismatches the germline segment, possibly from a read error. This rearrangement joins TRBV7-2 to TRBJ1-3; D is uncertain. The CDR3 totals 15 residues. CDR1 SGHTA and CDR2 FQGNSA come from the germline V gene. The CDR3 DNA is TGCGCCAGCAGCCAAGAGCGGGCGTCTGGAAACACCATATATTTT. It translates to CASSQERASGNTIYF.

There are many counts of this clonotype. J is TRBJ1-1 and V is TRBV19, with TRBD1 as a possible D gene (5 bases). The V end lost 7 bases, the J end lost 6 bases, and 9 bases lay between the germline ends. The CDR3 runs to 11 residues. Germline lookup yields CDR1 LNHDA and CDR2 SQIVND (reference sequence). The CDR3: CASKKGPEAFF. CDR3 sequence (DNA): TGTGCCAGTAAAAAGGGACCTGAAGCTTTCTTT.